These 18 T cell receptor beta chains were all obtained from the same sample, sequenced in a study of T cell changes during pregnancy in multiple sclerosis. Sequencing used immunoSEQ multiplex PCR; TCRdb keeps in-frame clones, though not all of them. Here the sample spans about 42,000 clones, approximately 91% being singletons. Sequenced material: CD4+ T cells from peripheral blood mononuclear cells, taken before pregnancy. The receptors were sampled from a female donor with multiple sclerosis, enrolled in a pregnancy study.

Only one count was recorded for this clone. The sample has other DNA sequences that encode this CDR3 too. The chain employs TRBV9 and TRBJ2-3; a possible D gene is TRBD2 (5 bases). Trimming left V 0 bases short and J 1 base short, with 9 bases between. Per germline, CDR1 SGDLS and CDR2 YYNGEE. The CDR3 length is 15 residues. CDR3: CASSVDRGGTDTQYF. CDR3 DNA: TGTGCCAGCAGCGTAGACCGGGGAGGCACAGATACGCAGTATTTT.

The chain recombines TRBV6-6 with TRBJ1-2; D possibly corresponds to TRBD1 (6 bases). V was shortened by 4 bases and J by 7 bases, with 13 bases between the two germline ends. CDR3 length: 13 amino acids. CDR1 is MNHNY, CDR2 SVGAGI, per germline (reference sequence). The CDR3 coding sequence is TGTGCCAGCAGTTCGGGAGGGGGGTTTGGCTACACCTTC. Its protein product is CASSSGGGFGYTF.

This sequence joins TRBV15 and TRBJ2-5; D is possibly TRBD2 (6 bases). Germline CDR1 LNHNV, CDR2 YYDKDF (reference sequence). Trimming left V 1 base short and J 4 bases short, with 10 bases between. There are 14 residues in the CDR3. CDR3 nucleotide sequence: TGTGCCACCAGCAGAGTTGGGAGGCGAGAGACCCAGTACTTC. Protein sequence: CATSRVGRRETQYF.

The table lists this clone with a few counts. The genes are TRBV4-1 and TRBJ1-1; D is perhaps TRBD1 (6 bases). The germline gives CDR1 MGHRA, CDR2 YSYEKL. This CDR3 is built from 14 residues. V lost 6 bases to trimming and J lost 0 bases, with 11 bases between them. The CDR3 bases are TGCGCCAGCAGAAACAGGGCTGTGAACACTGAAGCTTTCTTT. Its translation: CASRNRAVNTEAFF.

The rearrangement links TRBV5-4 to TRBJ2-5; 11 bases line up with TRBD2. Losses at the gene ends were 0 bases for V and 5 bases for J; bases not matched to a gene: 0. Germline V gene sequence: CDR1 SGHNT, CDR2 YYREEE (reference sequence). This CDR3 spans 14 amino acids. The CDR3 reads CASSLGTSGETQYF. CDR3 in DNA: TGTGCCAGCAGCTTGGGGACTAGCGGGGAGACCCAGTACTTC.

This chain links TRBV7-2 with TRBJ2-1; 9 bases match TRBD2. The CDR3 has 17 amino acids. V trimming: 5 bases; J trimming: 3 bases; junction bases outside the gene matches: 11. The germline V gene encodes CDR1 SGHTA and CDR2 FQGNSA. This chain's CDR3 is CASSGGGLALVYNEQFF. DNA for the CDR3: TGTGCCAGCAGCGGGGGAGGACTAGCGCTGGTCTACAATGAGCAGTTCTTC.

The J gene is TRBJ2-7, the V gene TRBV7-9; 7 bases fit TRBD2. CDR1 is SEHNR, CDR2 FQNEAQ, per germline (reference sequence). V gave up 4 bases and J gave up 6 bases; unmatched junction bases: 6. This CDR3 spans 13 amino acids. CDR3 residues: CASSWEGSGEQYF. The CDR3 DNA follows: TGTGCCAGCAGCTGGGAGGGGTCCGGCGAGCAGTACTTC.

This clone has a handful of counts. The gene calls are TRBV14 and TRBJ1-1; possibly TRBD1 for D (6 bases). The V gene lost 3 bases and the J gene lost 0 bases, with 11 bases spanning the gap. This CDR3 has 15 amino acids. Germline V CDR1 and CDR2: SGHDN, FVKESK. CDR3 nucleotide sequence: TGTGCCAGCAGCCACAGGGGAGTATTGAACACTGAAGCTTTCTTT. Translated: CASSHRGVLNTEAFF. The full variable domain, in which reference TRBV14 and TRBJ1-1 provide the parts outside the CDR3, is EAGVTQFPSHSVIEKGQTVTLRCDPISGHDNLYWYRRVMGKEIKFLLHFVKESKQDESGMPNNRFLAERTGGTYSTLKVQPAELEDSGVYFCASSHRGVLNTEAFFGQGTRLTVV.

The gene calls are TRBV7-3 and TRBJ1-1; D is perhaps TRBD1 (6 bases). The CDR3 is 14 amino acids. From germline, CDR1 is SGHTA and CDR2 FQGTGA. Trimming stripped 5 bases from V and 1 base from J, with 11 bases between. The CDR3 loop reads CASSPQGKNTEAFF. The CDR3 DNA follows: TGTGCCAGCAGCCCACAGGGAAAGAACACTGAAGCTTTCTTT.

The CDR3 here is CASSDPGYGYTF. The CDR3 DNA follows: TGTGCCAGCAGTGACCCAGGTTATGGCTACACCTTC. The chain links TRBV25-1 to TRBJ1-2, with D hard to call. CDR1 and CDR2 (germline): MGHDK, SYGVNS. This CDR3 comprises 12 residues. Trimming cost V 3 bases and J 5 bases, with 7 bases left between them.

The chain carries TRBV21-1 and TRBJ1-3. TRBV21-1 is reported as a pseudogene. This CDR3 has 16 amino acids. CDR3 residues: CASSKLGGVSGNTIYF. The CDR3 DNA is TGTGCCAGCAGCAAGCTCGGGGGAGTCTCTGGAAACACCATATATTTT.

This sequence joins TRBV5-4 and TRBJ2-3; 15 bases line up with TRBD2. Germline V CDR1 and CDR2: SGHNT, YYREEE (reference sequence). The CDR3 loop spans 17 amino acids. The trim removed 4 bases at V and 1 base at J, leaving 4 bases unmatched. CDR3 amino acids: CASSLWTSGGGTDTQYF. The CDR3 bases are TGTGCCAGCAGCCTGTGGACTAGCGGGGGGGGCACAGATACGCAGTATTTT.

This chain links TRBV27 with TRBJ2-7, with D possibly being TRBD2 (5 bases). The germline V and J ends were trimmed by 5 bases and 6 bases, with 17 bases remaining between them. CDR3 length: 14 amino acids. The germline V gene encodes CDR1 MNHEY and CDR2 SMNVEV (reference sequence). DNA of the CDR3: TGTGCCAGCAGTCCCTTGGGAGTACTAATCGAGCAGTACTTC. Translated, it gives CASSPLGVLIEQYF.

This chain joins TRBV13 and TRBJ1-2; D remains unclear. The V gene lost 5 bases and the J gene lost 1 base, with 17 bases spanning the gap. This CDR3 has 16 residues. Per the germline V gene, CDR1 is PRHDT and CDR2 is FYEKMQ (reference sequence). The CDR3 nucleotides read TGTGCCAGCAGCCCTCGTCCGCAGCGAAGTAACTATGGCTACACCTTC. It specifies CASSPRPQRSNYGYTF.

The genes are TRBV11-2 and TRBJ1-2; 12 bases are a match to TRBD1. Germline assignment: CDR1 SGHAT and CDR2 FQNNGV. V dropped 4 bases and J dropped 7; count of bases not matched to a gene: 4. The CDR3 covers 14 residues. In DNA form, the CDR3 reads TGTGCCAGCAGCTCCCGGGACAGGGGGCTTGGCTACACCTTC. Translating gives CASSSRDRGLGYTF.

This clone was counted only a few times. The chain is built from TRBV5-6 and TRBJ1-2; TRBD1 matches 9 bases. CDR3 size: 15 residues. V lost 1 base, J lost 3 bases, and 4 bases stayed unmatched. From germline, CDR1 is SGHDT and CDR2 YYEEEE. The CDR3: CASSLLGTGHYGYTF. In DNA form, the CDR3 reads TGTGCCAGCAGCTTGCTCGGGACAGGGCACTATGGCTACACCTTC.

V gene TRBV7-8 combines with J gene TRBJ2-7; 8 nucleotides agree with TRBD1. Germline V gene data show CDR1 as SGHVS and CDR2 as FQNEAQ. This CDR3 has 14 residues. V gave up 1 base and J gave up 7 bases; unmatched junction bases: 6. The CDR3 DNA reads TGTGCCAGCAGCTTAGGGACAGGGAACTTAGAGCAGTACTTC. Encoded protein: CASSLGTGNLEQYF. The complete variable domain, with remaining parts taken from reference TRBV7-8 and TRBJ2-7, reads GAGVSQSPRYKVAKRGQDVALRCDPISGHVSLFWYQQALGQGPEFLTYFQNEAQLDKSGLPSDRFFAERPEGSVSTLKIQRTQQEDSAVYLCASSLGTGNLEQYFGPGTRLTVT.

V gene TRBV9 combines with J gene TRBJ1-2, with TRBD1 as a possible D gene (6 bases). Germline loops: CDR1 SGDLS, CDR2 YYNGEE. V gave up 0 bases and J gave up 8 bases, with 11 bases separating them. The CDR3 is 13 amino acids. In nucleotides, the CDR3 is TGTGCCAGCAGCGTAGGATGGGGGCGGGGCTACACCTTC. Encoded protein: CASSVGWGRGYTF.